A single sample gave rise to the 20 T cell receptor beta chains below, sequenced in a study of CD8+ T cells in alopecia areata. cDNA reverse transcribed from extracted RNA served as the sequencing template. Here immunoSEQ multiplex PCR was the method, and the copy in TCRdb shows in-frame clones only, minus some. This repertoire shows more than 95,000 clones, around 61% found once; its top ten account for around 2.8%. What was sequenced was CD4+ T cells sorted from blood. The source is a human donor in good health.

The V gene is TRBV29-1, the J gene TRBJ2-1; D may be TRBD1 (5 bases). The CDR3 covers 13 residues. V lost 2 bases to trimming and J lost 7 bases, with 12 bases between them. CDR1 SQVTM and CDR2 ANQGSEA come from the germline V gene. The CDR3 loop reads CSVEIGASNEQFF. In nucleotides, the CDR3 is TGCAGCGTTGAAATAGGGGCTAGTAATGAGCAGTTCTTC.

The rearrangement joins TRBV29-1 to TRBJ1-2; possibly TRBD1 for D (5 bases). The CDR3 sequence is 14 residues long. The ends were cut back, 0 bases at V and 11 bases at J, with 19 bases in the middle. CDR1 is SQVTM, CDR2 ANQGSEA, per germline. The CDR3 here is CSVEEREGRQGYTF. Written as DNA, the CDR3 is TGCAGCGTTGAAGAACGCGAGGGGCGGCAAGGTTACACCTTC.

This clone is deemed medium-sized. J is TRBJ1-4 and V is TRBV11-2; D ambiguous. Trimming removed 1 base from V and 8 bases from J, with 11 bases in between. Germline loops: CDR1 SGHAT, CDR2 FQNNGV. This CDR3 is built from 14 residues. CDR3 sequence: CASSLGGVGEKLFF. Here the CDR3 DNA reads TGTGCCAGCAGCTTAGGGGGAGTTGGCGAAAAACTGTTTTTT.

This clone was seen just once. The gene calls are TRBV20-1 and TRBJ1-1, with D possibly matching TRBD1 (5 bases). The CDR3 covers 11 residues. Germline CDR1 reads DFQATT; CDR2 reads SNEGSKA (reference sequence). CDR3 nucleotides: TGCAGGGGAGGGGTCGGCACTGAAGCTTTCTTT. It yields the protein CRGGVGTEAFF.

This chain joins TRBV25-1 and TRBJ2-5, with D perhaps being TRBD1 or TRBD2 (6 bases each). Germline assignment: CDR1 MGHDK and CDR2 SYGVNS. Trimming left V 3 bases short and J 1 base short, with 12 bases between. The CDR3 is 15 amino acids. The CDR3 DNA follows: TGTGCCAGCAGTGACCGGGGGCGATCCCAAGAGACCCAGTACTTC. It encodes CASSDRGRSQETQYF. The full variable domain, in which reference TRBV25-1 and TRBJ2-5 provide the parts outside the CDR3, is EADIYQTPRYLVIGTGKKITLECSQTMGHDKMYWYQQDPGMELHLIHYSYGVNSTEKGDLSSESTVSRIRTEHFPLTLESARPSHTSQYLCASSDRGRSQETQYFGPGTRLLVL.

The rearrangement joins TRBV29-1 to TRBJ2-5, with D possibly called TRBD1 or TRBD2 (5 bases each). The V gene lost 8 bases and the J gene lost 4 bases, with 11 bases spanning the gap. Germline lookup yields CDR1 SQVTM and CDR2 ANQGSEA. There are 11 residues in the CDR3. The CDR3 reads CSSRDGETQYF. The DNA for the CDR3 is TGCAGCTCCCGGGACGGAGAGACCCAGTACTTC.

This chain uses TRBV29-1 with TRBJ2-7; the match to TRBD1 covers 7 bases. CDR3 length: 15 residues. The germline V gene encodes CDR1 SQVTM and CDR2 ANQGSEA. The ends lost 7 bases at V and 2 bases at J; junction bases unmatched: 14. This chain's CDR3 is CSAAVLGTATYEQYF. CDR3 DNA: TGCAGCGCCGCTGTCCTCGGGACAGCTACCTACGAGCAGTACTTC.

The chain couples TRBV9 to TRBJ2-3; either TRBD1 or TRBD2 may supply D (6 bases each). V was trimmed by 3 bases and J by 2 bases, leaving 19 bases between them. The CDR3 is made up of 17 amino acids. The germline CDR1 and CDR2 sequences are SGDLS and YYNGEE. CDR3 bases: TGTGCCAGCAGCGCCTCATTAGGGGGGAAGACCACAGATACGCAGTATTTT. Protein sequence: CASSASLGGKTTDTQYF.

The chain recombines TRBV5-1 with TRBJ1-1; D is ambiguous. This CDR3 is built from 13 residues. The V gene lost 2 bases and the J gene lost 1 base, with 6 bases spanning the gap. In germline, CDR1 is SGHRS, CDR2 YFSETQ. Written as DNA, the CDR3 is TGCGCCAGCAGCTTTCAGGAGAACACTGAAGCTTTCTTT. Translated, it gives CASSFQENTEAFF.

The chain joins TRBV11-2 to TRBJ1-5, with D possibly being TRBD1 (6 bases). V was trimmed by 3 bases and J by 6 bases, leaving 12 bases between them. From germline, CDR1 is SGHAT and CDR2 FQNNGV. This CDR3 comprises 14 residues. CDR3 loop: CASSFGGPSQPQHF. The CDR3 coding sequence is TGTGCCAGCAGCTTTGGGGGGCCTAGTCAGCCCCAGCATTTT.

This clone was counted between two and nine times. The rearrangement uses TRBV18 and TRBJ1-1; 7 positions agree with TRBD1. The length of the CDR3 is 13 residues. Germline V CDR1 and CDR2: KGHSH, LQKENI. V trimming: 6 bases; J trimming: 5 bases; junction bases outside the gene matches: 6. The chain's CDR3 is CASSIEQGTEAFF. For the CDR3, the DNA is TGTGCCAGCTCGATCGAACAGGGGACTGAAGCTTTCTTT.

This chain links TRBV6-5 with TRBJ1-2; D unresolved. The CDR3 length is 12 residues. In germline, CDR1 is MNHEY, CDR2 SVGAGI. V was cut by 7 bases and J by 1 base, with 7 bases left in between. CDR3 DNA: TGTGCCAGCAATGGCAATAACTATGGCTACACCTTC. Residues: CASNGNNYGYTF.

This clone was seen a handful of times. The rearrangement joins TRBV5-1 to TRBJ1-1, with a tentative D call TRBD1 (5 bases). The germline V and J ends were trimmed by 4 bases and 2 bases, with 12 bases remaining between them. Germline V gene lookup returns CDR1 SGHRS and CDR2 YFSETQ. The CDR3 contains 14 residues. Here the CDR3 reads CASSRRTLNTEAFF. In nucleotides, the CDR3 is TGCGCCAGCAGCCGGCGGACACTCAACACTGAAGCTTTCTTT. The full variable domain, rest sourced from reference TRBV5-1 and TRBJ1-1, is KAGVTQTPRYLIKTRGQQVTLSCSPISGHRSVSWYQQTPGQGLQFLFEYFSETQRNKGNFPGRFSGRQFSNSRSEMNVSTLELGDSALYLCASSRRTLNTEAFFGQGTRLTVV.

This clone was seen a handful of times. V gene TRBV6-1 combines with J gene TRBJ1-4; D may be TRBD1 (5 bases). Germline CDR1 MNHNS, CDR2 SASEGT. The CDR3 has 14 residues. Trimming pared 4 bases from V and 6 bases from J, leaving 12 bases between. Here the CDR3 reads CASSGRGLDEKLFF. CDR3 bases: TGTGCCAGCAGTGGAAGGGGTTTGGATGAAAAACTGTTTTTT.

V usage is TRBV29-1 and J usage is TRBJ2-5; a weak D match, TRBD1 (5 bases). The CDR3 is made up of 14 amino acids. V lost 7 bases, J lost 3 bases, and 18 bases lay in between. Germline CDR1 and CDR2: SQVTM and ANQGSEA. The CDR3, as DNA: TGCAGCGCCCCCCCCGTTGGGGCAGAAGAGACCCAGTACTTC. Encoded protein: CSAPPVGAEETQYF.

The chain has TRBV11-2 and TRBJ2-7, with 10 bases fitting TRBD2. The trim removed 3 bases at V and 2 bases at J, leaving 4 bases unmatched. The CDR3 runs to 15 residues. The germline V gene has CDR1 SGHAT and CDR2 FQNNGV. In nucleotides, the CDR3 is TGTGCCAGCAGCTTTGGGCTAGCGGGGGCCTACGAGCAGTACTTC. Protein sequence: CASSFGLAGAYEQYF.

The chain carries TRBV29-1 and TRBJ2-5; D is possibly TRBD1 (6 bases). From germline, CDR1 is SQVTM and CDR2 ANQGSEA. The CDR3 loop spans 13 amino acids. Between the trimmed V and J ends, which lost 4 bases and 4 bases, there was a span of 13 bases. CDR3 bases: TGCAGCGTTGCGGACAGAGCATCAGAGACCCAGTACTTC. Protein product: CSVADRASETQYF.

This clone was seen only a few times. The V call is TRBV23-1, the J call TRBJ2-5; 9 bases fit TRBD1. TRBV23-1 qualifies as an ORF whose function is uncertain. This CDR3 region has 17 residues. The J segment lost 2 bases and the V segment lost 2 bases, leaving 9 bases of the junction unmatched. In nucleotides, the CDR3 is TGCGCCAGCAGTCAAGATCCGGGACAGGGAAATCAAGAGACCCAGTACTTC. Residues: CASSQDPGQGNQETQYF.

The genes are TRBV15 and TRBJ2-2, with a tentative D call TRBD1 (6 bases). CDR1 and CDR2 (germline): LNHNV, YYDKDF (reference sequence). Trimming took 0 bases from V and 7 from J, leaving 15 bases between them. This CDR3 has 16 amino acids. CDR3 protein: CATSRDPREGGGELFF. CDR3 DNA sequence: TGTGCCACCAGCAGAGATCCGAGGGAAGGGGGCGGGGAGCTGTTTTTT. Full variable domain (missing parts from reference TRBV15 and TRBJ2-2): DAMVIQNPRYQVTQFGKPVTLSCSQTLNHNVMYWYQQKSSQAPKLLFHYYDKDFNNEADTPDNFQSRRPNTSFCFLDIRSPGLGDTAMYLCATSRDPREGGGELFFGEGSRLTVL.

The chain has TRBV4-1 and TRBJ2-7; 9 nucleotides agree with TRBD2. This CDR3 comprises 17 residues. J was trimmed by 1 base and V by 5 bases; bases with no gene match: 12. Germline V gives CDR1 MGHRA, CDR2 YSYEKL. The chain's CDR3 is CASSAQSSGGPSYEQYF. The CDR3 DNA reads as TGCGCCAGCAGCGCGCAAAGTAGCGGGGGACCATCCTACGAGCAGTACTTC.